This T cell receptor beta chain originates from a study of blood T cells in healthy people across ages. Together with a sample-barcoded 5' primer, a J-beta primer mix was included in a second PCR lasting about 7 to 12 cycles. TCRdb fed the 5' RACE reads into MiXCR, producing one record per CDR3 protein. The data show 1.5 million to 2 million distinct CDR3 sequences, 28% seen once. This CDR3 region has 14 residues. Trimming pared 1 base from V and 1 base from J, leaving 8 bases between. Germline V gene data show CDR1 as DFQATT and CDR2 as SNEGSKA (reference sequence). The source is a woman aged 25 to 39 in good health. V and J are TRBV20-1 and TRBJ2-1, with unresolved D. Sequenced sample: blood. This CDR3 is CSARGPGSYNEQFF. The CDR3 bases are TGCAGTGCTAGAGGGCCAGGATCCTACAATGAGCAGTTCTTC.